The clone carrying this TCR beta chain was detected only once. Its specificity is unknown. Here immunoSEQ multiplex PCR was the method, and the copy in TCRdb shows in-frame clones only, minus some. Of about 190,000 clones listed, more than 75% are singletons. The ends lost 1 base at V and 5 bases at J; junction bases unmatched: 6. Germline CDR1 reads SGHNT; CDR2 reads YYREEE (reference sequence). The CDR3 is 15 amino acids. The sample originates from a study of cytomegalovirus exposure and HLA in healthy donors. Study-wide points: Listed as cytomegalovirus-associated were 150 to 200 TCR beta chains.

The sequence derives from a woman aged 18-29 years in good health and CMV-seronegative. The chain is built from TRBV5-4 and TRBJ2-3; 8 nucleotides line up with TRBD2. The specimen sequenced was PBMCs. The CDR3 DNA is TGTGCCAGCAGCTTGAAGCGGGAGAAGATAGATACGCAGTATTTT. Translating it yields CASSLKREKIDTQYF.